The source of this TCR beta chain is a study of T cell responses to AZD1222 COVID-19 vaccine. Points from the study as a whole: The study identified only a handful of AZD1222 recipients as seropositive at baseline. Clonal diversity was possibly underestimated, and the donors were mostly white British, with more females.

With respect to this clone: Its matching antigen is unknown.

J was trimmed by 5 bases and V by 5 bases; bases with no gene match: 9. This CDR3 spans 15 amino acids. Germline-derived CDR1 and CDR2 are MNHEY and SVGAGI. TCRdb's table, derived via immunoSEQ multiplex PCR, lists solely in-frame clones and lacks some. The table lists 85,000 to 100,000 clones, 60% to 80% of them singletons. The sequenced sample was peripheral blood, obtained on day 0 of AZD1222 vaccination. V and J are TRBV6-5 and TRBJ2-7, with TRBD2 identical over 10 bases. This clonotype was obtained from an adult in good health. The CDR3 bases are TGTGCCAGCAGTCCTGGCCTAGCGGGAGCTGACGAGCAGTACTTC. This sequence encodes CASSPGLAGADEQYF.